The 30 T cell receptor beta chains below all came from one sample that was sequenced in a study of OX40 agonist ivuxolimab in advanced cancers. Produced via immunoSEQ multiplex PCR; TCRdb's table is partial and in-frame only. In the table there are about 70,000 clones, 82% of which are singletons. The sequences come from CD4+ or CD8+ T cells sorted from blood, collected in a trial of the OX40 agonist ivuxolimab. These receptors all stem from an adult with an advanced solid tumor such as melanoma, head and neck, liver or kidney cancer.

J is TRBJ2-1 and V is TRBV10-3, with D possibly matching TRBD2 (6 bases). Germline values: CDR1 ENHRY, CDR2 SYGVKD. V lost 10 bases to trimming and J lost 8 bases, with 18 bases between them. The CDR3 is 13 residues long. Written as DNA, the CDR3 is TGTGCCACAACGGGACTCGGAGATCATGAGCAGTTCTTC. It codes for CATTGLGDHEQFF.

V is TRBV7-7 and J is TRBJ2-2; 8 nucleotides agree with TRBD1. This CDR3 contains 14 residues. V dropped 5 bases and J dropped 3; count of bases not matched to a gene: 2. Germline CDR1 is SSHAT and CDR2 is FNYEAQ (reference sequence). The CDR3 region is CASSPRGHTGELFF. The CDR3 nucleotides are TGTGCCAGCAGCCCCAGGGGGCACACCGGGGAGCTGTTTTTT.

This chain connects TRBV7-8 to TRBJ2-2, with TRBD2 matching 8 bases. The CDR3 is 16 amino acids. V trimming: 0 bases; J trimming: 1 base; junction bases outside the gene matches: 1. CDR1 SGHVS and CDR2 FQNEAQ come from the germline V gene. The CDR3 nucleotides read TGTGCCAGCAGCTTAGCGGCGGGAGGGAACACCGGGGAGCTGTTTTTT. Residues: CASSLAAGGNTGELFF. The variable domain in full, with the rest retrieved from reference TRBV7-8 and TRBJ2-2, is GAGVSQSPRYKVAKRGQDVALRCDPISGHVSLFWYQQALGQGPEFLTYFQNEAQLDKSGLPSDRFFAERPEGSVSTLKIQRTQQEDSAVYLCASSLAAGGNTGELFFGEGSRLTVL.

The chain has TRBV27 and TRBJ2-2; D is unresolved. V lost 2 bases, J lost 2 bases, and 0 bases lay in between. Germline-derived CDR1 and CDR2 are MNHEY and SMNVEV (reference sequence). The CDR3 contains 12 residues. The CDR3 DNA sequence: TGTGCCAGCAGTTTAAACACCGGGGAGCTGTTTTTT. Amino acids: CASSLNTGELFF.

This chain uses TRBV7-8 with TRBJ2-1; 9 positions agree with TRBD2. CDR1 and CDR2 (germline): SGHVS, FQNEAQ. There are 17 residues in the CDR3. Trimming at V came to 5 bases and at J to 5 bases, leaving 13 bases not matched to a gene. CDR3 loop: CASSRRLAASQHNEQFF. The DNA for the CDR3 is TGTGCCAGCAGCAGACGACTAGCGGCGTCACAGCACAATGAGCAGTTCTTC.

The chain uses TRBV7-3 and TRBJ2-7, with 10 bases aligning to TRBD1. The trim removed 5 bases at V and 5 bases at J, leaving 9 bases unmatched. The CDR3 covers 15 residues. Germline V gene lookup returns CDR1 SGHTA and CDR2 FQGTGA. The CDR3 protein is CASSPDRDRGHEQYF. In DNA, the CDR3 is TGTGCCAGCAGCCCGGACCGGGACAGGGGCCACGAGCAGTACTTC.

V is TRBV18 and J is TRBJ2-1; TRBD1 aligns across 9 bases. The CDR3 length is 14 residues. Germline V CDR1 and CDR2: KGHSH, LQKENI. Losses at the gene ends were 4 bases for V and 6 bases for J; bases not matched to a gene: 4. The CDR3 spells CASSQDRGGNEQFF. The CDR3 nucleotides read TGTGCCAGCTCACAGGACAGGGGCGGCAATGAGCAGTTCTTC.

The rearrangement links TRBV5-4 to TRBJ1-2; no reliable D call. The CDR3 length is 12 residues. V was clipped by 0 bases and J by 5 bases, with 5 bases between them. Germline CDR1 reads SGHNT; CDR2 reads YYREEE (reference sequence). CDR3 sequence: CASSLDKYGYTF. The CDR3 DNA reads as TGTGCCAGCAGCTTGGACAAGTATGGCTACACCTTC.

V and J are TRBV5-6 and TRBJ2-7; D is ambiguous. CDR3 length: 14 amino acids. V lost 2 bases and J 4 bases, leaving 13 bases between the germline ends. Germline V CDR1 and CDR2: SGHDT, YYEEEE. CDR3 coding DNA: TGTGCCAGCAGCTTAAGGGTTAGCAAGTACGAGCAGTACTTC. Translated: CASSLRVSKYEQYF.

The gene calls are TRBV30 and TRBJ1-1, with unresolved D. This CDR3 region has 11 residues. Germline CDR1 and CDR2: GTSNPN and SVGIG (reference sequence). Between the trimmed V and J ends, which lost 5 bases and 11 bases, there was a span of 15 bases. The CDR3, as DNA: TGTGCCTGGGGGAATCCTCATAAGGCTTTCTTT. As protein: CAWGNPHKAFF. Variable domain in full (rest from reference TRBV30 and TRBJ1-1): SQTIHQWPATLVQPVGSPLSLECTVEGTSNPNLYWYRQAAGRGLQLLFYSVGIGQISSEVPQNLSASRPQDRQFILSSKKLLLSDSGFYLCAWGNPHKAFFGQGTRLTVV.

The chain has TRBV28 and TRBJ2-1, with D maybe TRBD2 (5 bases). CDR1 is MDHEN, CDR2 SYDVKM, per germline. V lost 8 bases and J lost 0, with 23 bases in between. The CDR3 spans 18 residues. This CDR3 is CASQLRVSIVSSYNEQFF. The CDR3 coding sequence is TGTGCCAGCCAACTGCGGGTTTCCATTGTAAGCTCCTACAATGAGCAGTTCTTC.

The chain is built from TRBV7-2 and TRBJ1-4; 7 nucleotides agree with TRBD1. The CDR3 length is 15 residues. Germline assignment: CDR1 SGHTA and CDR2 FQGNSA. Trimming took 4 bases from V and 6 from J; bases not matched to a gene: 8. The DNA of the CDR3 is TGTGCCAGCAGCTCACAGGGGCCCACGGATGAAAAACTGTTTTTT. Its translation is CASSSQGPTDEKLFF.

As concerns this clone: This CDR3 is also generated by other DNA sequences in the sample. This chain uses TRBV19 with TRBJ2-1; 7 nucleotides agree with TRBD2. Germline V CDR1 and CDR2: LNHDA, SQIVND (reference sequence). This CDR3 contains 15 residues. V trimming: 0 bases; J trimming: 8 bases; junction bases outside the gene matches: 7. CDR3: CASSIEAGVAYEQFF. DNA of the CDR3: TGTGCCAGTAGTATAGAGGCGGGAGTGGCATATGAGCAGTTCTTC.

V is TRBV29-1 and J is TRBJ2-7; the D gene is possibly TRBD1 (5 bases). CDR3 size: 12 residues. Germline CDR1 SQVTM, CDR2 ANQGSEA. The germline V and J ends were trimmed by 4 bases and 6 bases, with 13 bases remaining between them. CDR3 sequence (DNA): TGCAGCGTTGGTCAGGGTAGTGGCGAGCAGTACTTC. It codes for CSVGQGSGEQYF.

The chain combines TRBV29-1 with TRBJ1-2; no clear D gene. The germline V gene encodes CDR1 SQVTM and CDR2 ANQGSEA. V lost 0 bases and J lost 7, with 15 bases in between. CDR3 length: 14 residues. The DNA of the CDR3 is TGCAGCGTTGAAGATCGAGGGAGAGAGGGTGGCTACACCTTC. It codes for CSVEDRGREGGYTF.

This clone was observed once. The chain's CDR3 is CASSQPELLNTEAFF. CDR3 nucleotides: TGTGCCAGTAGTCAACCGGAGCTACTGAACACTGAAGCTTTCTTT. The chain links TRBV19 to TRBJ1-1; no firm D call. Between the trimmed V and J ends, which lost 5 bases and 0 bases, there was a span of 13 bases. Germline V gives CDR1 LNHDA, CDR2 SQIVND (reference sequence). The CDR3 consists of 15 residues.

V usage is TRBV6-1 and J usage is TRBJ2-5; D gene unclear. Looked up from germline, CDR1 is MNHNS and CDR2 is SASEGT. Trimming pared 3 bases from V and 1 base from J, leaving 9 bases between. The CDR3 spans 14 residues. This chain's CDR3 is CASSDGAPQETQYF. As DNA, the CDR3 is TGTGCCAGCAGTGATGGTGCGCCCCAAGAGACCCAGTACTTC.

V is TRBV25-1 and J is TRBJ1-5; D unresolved. The germline V and J ends were trimmed by 2 bases and 5 bases, with 10 bases remaining between them. Germline V gene lookup returns CDR1 MGHDK and CDR2 SYGVNS. CDR3 size: 14 residues. CDR3 nucleotides: TGTGCCAGCAGTGAAGGCGATTTCTATCAGCCCCAGCATTTT. Amino acids: CASSEGDFYQPQHF.

J is TRBJ2-1 and V is TRBV10-1, with 10 bases matching TRBD2. The CDR3 spans 15 residues. Germline CDR1 WNHNN, CDR2 SYGVQD (reference sequence). J gave up 6 bases and V 3 bases, and 5 bases lay outside the gene matches. In DNA form, the CDR3 reads TGCGCCAGCAGTGATCCAGCGGGGGGGCGCAATGAGCAGTTCTTC. Protein sequence: CASSDPAGGRNEQFF.

The rearrangement uses TRBV6-5 and TRBJ2-2; 12 positions match TRBD2. This CDR3 is built from 15 residues. Germline V CDR1 and CDR2: MNHEY, SVGAGI. V trimming: 6 bases; J trimming: 4 bases; junction bases outside the gene matches: 3. The chain's CDR3 is CASSLLAGGTGELFF. The CDR3 DNA reads as TGTGCCAGCAGCTTACTAGCGGGGGGCACCGGGGAGCTGTTTTTT.

This clone appeared a single time. The chain is built from TRBV5-1 and TRBJ2-5; 8 positions agree with TRBD2. The CDR3 has 15 amino acids. J was trimmed by 5 bases and V by 5 bases; bases with no gene match: 11. Germline CDR1 reads SGHRS; CDR2 reads YFSETQ. The CDR3 DNA reads TGCGCCAGCAGTCTTGTGACCGGGAGGGGCGAGACCCAGTACTTC. Its translation: CASSLVTGRGETQYF.

The V call is TRBV28, the J call TRBJ1-5, with 8 bases matching TRBD1. The CDR3 extends over 14 amino acids. The germline CDR1 and CDR2 sequences are MDHEN and SYDVKM. Germline trimming cut 5 bases from V and 4 bases from J; bases unmatched to any gene: 4. Here the CDR3 reads CASSDRGRNQPQHF. The CDR3 coding sequence is TGTGCCAGCAGTGACAGGGGACGAAATCAGCCCCAGCATTTT.

The rearrangement uses TRBV2 and TRBJ1-2; D is possibly TRBD1 (5 bases). Trimming pared 4 bases from V and 7 bases from J, leaving 19 bases between. Germline V gene lookup returns CDR1 SNHLY and CDR2 FYNNEI. The CDR3 extends over 15 amino acids. The CDR3 coding sequence is TGTGCCAGCAGTGGGGGCGGCGGCCCCGAGGGTGGCTACACCTTC. Amino acids: CASSGGGGPEGGYTF.

This rearrangement joins TRBV7-2 to TRBJ2-1; 12 nucleotides line up with TRBD2. Germline CDR1 reads SGHTA; CDR2 reads FQGNSA. V gave up 6 bases and J gave up 8 bases; unmatched junction bases: 14. The CDR3 is 17 amino acids. CDR3 sequence (DNA): TGTGCCAGCAGACACCGTCTAGCGGGAGGGGTGTTCGATGAGCAGTTCTTC. Translated: CASRHRLAGGVFDEQFF.

J is TRBJ2-5 and V is TRBV6-5; D tentatively fits TRBD1 or TRBD2 (6 bases each). In germline, CDR1 is MNHEY, CDR2 SVGAGI. The CDR3 length is 15 residues. V lost 5 bases to trimming and J lost 4 bases, with 17 bases between them. CDR3 bases: TGTGCCAGCAGTCAGGCAACAGGGCGGGGAGAGACCCAGTACTTC. Protein product: CASSQATGRGETQYF.

J is TRBJ2-6 and V is TRBV4-2; D not certain. Germline V CDR1 and CDR2: LGHNA, YNFKEQ. CDR3 size: 14 residues. V dropped 2 bases and J dropped 0 bases, with 2 bases sitting between them. This chain's CDR3 is CASSQSSGANVLTF. CDR3 sequence (DNA): TGTGCCAGCAGCCAAAGCTCTGGGGCCAACGTCCTGACTTTC.

The table lists this clone with a few counts. This sequence joins TRBV19 and TRBJ2-1, with D possibly being TRBD1 or TRBD2 (5 bases each). Trimming removed 3 bases from V and 8 bases from J, with 14 bases in between. From germline, CDR1 is LNHDA and CDR2 SQIVND (reference sequence). This CDR3 contains 14 residues. For the CDR3, the DNA is TGTGCCAGTAGTATGGGACGGTATTTCGATGAGCAGTTCTTC. This gives the protein CASSMGRYFDEQFF.

V gene TRBV9 combines with J gene TRBJ1-3; a weak D match, TRBD1 (5 bases). The germline V gene encodes CDR1 SGDLS and CDR2 YYNGEE. This CDR3 is 16 amino acids long. V lost 1 base and J lost 0, with 11 bases in between. The CDR3 protein is CASSVSGANSGNTIYF. CDR3 coding DNA: TGTGCCAGCAGCGTATCCGGGGCCAACTCTGGAAACACCATATATTTT.

V and J are TRBV10-3 and TRBJ1-1; 10 bases fit TRBD1. CDR3 length: 15 amino acids. From germline, CDR1 is ENHRY and CDR2 SYGVKD. Trimming cost V 4 bases and J 8 bases; bases outside gene matches: 10. As DNA, the CDR3 is TGTGCCATCAGTGCCCCGGGACAGGGGCTAGTGGAAGCTTTCTTT. Translated, it gives CAISAPGQGLVEAFF.

The chain uses TRBV29-1 and TRBJ1-2; 7 nucleotides align to TRBD1. The ends lost 2 bases at V and 3 bases at J; junction bases unmatched: 6. CDR1 and CDR2 from the germline V gene are SQVTM and ANQGSEA. The CDR3 is made up of 14 amino acids. CDR3 in DNA: TGCAGCGTTGAAATCCACAGGGGCCACTATGGCTACACCTTC. This sequence encodes CSVEIHRGHYGYTF.